The T cell receptor beta chain described here comes from a study of blood T cells in healthy people across ages. Study-wide results and caveats: Greater diversity and more naive CD4+ cells were seen in long-lived donors than in aged donors.

The CDR3 consists of 15 residues. J was trimmed by 4 bases and V by 7 bases; bases with no gene match: 8. A second roughly 6 to 11 cycle PCR used barcoded and J-beta primers. Every cDNA molecule carried a tag from a template-switch adaptor bearing 12 random nucleotides. TCRdb fed the 5' RACE reads into MiXCR, producing one record per CDR3 protein. The table has 600,000 to 850,000 distinct CDR3 sequences, roughly 41% seen once; the top ten hold roughly 20%. Remarks on this clonotype: Its antigen is not identified.

The draw of peripheral blood yielded ten milliliters from each donor. Per sample, extraction of total RNA gave at least 6 micrograms in every case. The sequence came from a woman in her sixties or seventies in good health. The sequenced sample was blood. This rearrangement joins TRBV12-3 or TRBV12-4 to TRBJ2-2, with 8 bases lining up with TRBD1. CDR3 nucleotides: TGTGCCAGCACCCCGGGACAGGTGCGCACCGGGGAGCTGTTTTTT. This encodes CASTPGQVRTGELFF.